A selection of T cell receptor beta chains follows, all from one sample in a study of T cells after yellow fever vaccination. MiXCR, run by TCRdb on the 5' RACE reads, gives a single entry per CDR3 protein. The sample yields 280,000 or so distinct CDR3 sequences, approximately 10% seen once. The sample in question was CD4+ T cells sorted from PBMCs, obtained 5 days after the yellow fever booster vaccination. These receptors all stem from a man in his late teens or twenties who received the YFV17D yellow fever vaccine. CDR3s include the opening cysteine and the closing phenylalanine or tryptophan. D genes are given only for firm matches. Only part of the rows carry a size: once, few, many, or a class if the clone is expanded.

V gene	D gene	clone size	J gene	CDR3 protein	CDR3 DNA
TRBV11-2	.	many	TRBJ1-1	CASSLTLSTEAFF	TGTGCCAGCAGCTTAACACTGTCCACTGAAGCTTTCTTT
TRBV6-6	TRBD1	many	TRBJ2-5	CASSYSRDRAWGLETQYF	TGTGCCAGCAGTTACTCCCGGGACAGGGCGTGGGGGCTGGAGACCCAGTACTTC
TRBV29-1	.	.	TRBJ2-1	CSVEALVGNEQFF	TGCAGCGTTGAGGCACTAGTCGGCAATGAGCAGTTCTTC
TRBV5-1	.	many	TRBJ2-2	CASSLEPGINTGELFF	TGCGCCAGCAGCTTGGAGCCTGGGATTAACACCGGGGAGCTGTTTTTT
TRBV6-6	.	many	TRBJ1-1	CASSYGTSNTEAFF	TGTGCCAGCAGTTATGGGACGTCGAACACTGAAGCTTTCTTT
TRBV19	.	.	TRBJ2-3	CASSGQGYVVGTDTQYF	TGTGCCAGTTCCGGGCAGGGTTATGTGGTGGGCACAGATACGCAGTATTTT
TRBV19	.	.	TRBJ2-7	CASSTTGEGGYEQYF	TGTGCCAGTAGTACCACAGGGGAGGGGGGCTACGAGCAGTACTTC
TRBV7-8	TRBD1	few	TRBJ1-1	CASSKRRGRITEAFF	TGTGCCAGCAGCAAAAGGAGGGGGCGTATAACTGAAGCTTTCTTT
TRBV27	TRBD1	.	TRBJ2-7	CASSLSSQGVYEQYF	TGTGCCAGCAGTTTATCGTCGCAGGGGGTCTACGAGCAGTACTTC
TRBV11-2	TRBD1	many	TRBJ1-1	CASSLALTRQGEAFF	TGTGCCAGCAGCTTAGCCTTGACTCGACAGGGCGAAGCTTTCTTT
TRBV5-6	.	few	TRBJ2-7	CASSFGRRSSYEQYF	TGTGCCAGCAGCTTTGGCAGGAGGAGCTCCTACGAGCAGTACTTC
TRBV18	.	many	TRBJ2-3	CASSGPRGGADTQYF	TGTGCCAGCTCCGGGCCTCGAGGGGGTGCAGATACGCAGTATTTT
TRBV7-9	.	few	TRBJ1-3	CASESRGNTIYF	TGTGCCAGCGAATCACGGGGAAACACCATATATTTT
TRBV12-3/TRBV12-4	.	.	TRBJ2-4	CASSSGQIRSKNIQYF	TGTGCCAGCAGCTCTGGACAGATACGATCCAAAAACATTCAGTACTTC
TRBV18	.	few	TRBJ2-5	CASSREGYQETQYF	TGTGCCAGCTCCCGCGAGGGGTACCAAGAGACCCAGTACTTC
TRBV20-1	.	.	TRBJ2-5	CSAAAAAHETQYF	TGCAGTGCTGCGGCCGCCGCCCACGAGACCCAGTACTTC
TRBV7-9	.	.	TRBJ1-4	CASSFTGISNEKLFF	TGTGCCAGCAGCTTCACGGGGATTTCTAATGAAAAACTGTTTTTT
TRBV6-6	TRBD1	.	TRBJ1-2	CASASGQGDLGYGYTF	TGTGCCAGCGCTTCGGGACAGGGAGATCTTGGCTATGGCTACACCTTC
TRBV5-4	TRBD1	.	TRBJ1-1	CASSATTGGDTEAFF	TGTGCCAGCAGCGCGACAACAGGGGGGGACACTGAAGCTTTCTTT
TRBV12-3/TRBV12-4	TRBD1	many	TRBJ1-3	CASSLTGSSSGNTIYF	TGTGCCAGCAGTTTGACAGGGAGTTCTTCTGGAAACACCATATATTTT
TRBV5-5	.	many	TRBJ2-2	CASRRVSNTGELFF	TGTGCCAGCAGGCGGGTCTCGAACACCGGGGAGCTGTTTTTT
TRBV7-2	TRBD2	few	TRBJ2-5	CASSFGFRTGGETQYF	TGTGCCAGCAGCTTCGGCTTCAGAACGGGGGGAGAGACCCAGTACTTC
TRBV6-6	TRBD1	.	TRBJ1-1	CAARRGTGALTEAFF	TGTGCCGCACGGCGCGGGACAGGGGCCTTAACTGAAGCTTTCTTT
TRBV7-2	.	.	TRBJ2-6	CASSVTSGANVLTF	TGTGCCAGTTCAGTTACCTCCGGGGCCAACGTCCTGACTTTC
TRBV29-1	TRBD1	few	TRBJ1-6	CSVGQGDNSPLHF	TGCAGCGTCGGACAGGGGGATAATTCACCCCTCCACTTT
TRBV4-1	.	few	TRBJ2-3	CASSQDSGLGGTDTQYF	TGCGCCAGCAGCCAAGATTCGGGACTTGGGGGCACAGATACGCAGTATTTT
TRBV29-1	TRBD2	many	TRBJ2-2	CSVDIERGGELFF	TGCAGCGTTGATATCGAGCGGGGTGGGGAGCTGTTTTTT
TRBV28	.	.	TRBJ1-5	CASSPGGQPQHF	TGTGCCAGCAGCCCCGGTGGCCAGCCCCAGCATTTT
TRBV5-1	TRBD2	many	TRBJ2-1	CASSLGGGAYNEQFF	TGCGCCAGCAGCTTGGGCGGGGGGGCCTACAATGAGCAGTTCTTC
TRBV27	.	few	TRBJ1-1	CASSLLSANTEAFF	TGTGCCAGCAGTTTATTGTCCGCGAACACTGAAGCTTTCTTT
TRBV27	TRBD2	few	TRBJ2-3	CASSFAGGGTDTQYF	TGTGCCAGCAGTTTCGCGGGGGGCGGCACAGATACGCAGTATTTT
TRBV6-5	.	few	TRBJ1-5	CASSTGFNQPQHF	TGTGCCAGCAGCACAGGATTCAATCAGCCCCAGCATTTT
TRBV19	.	few	TRBJ2-7	CASSSVMDTSYEQYF	TGTGCCAGTAGTTCGGTTATGGACACCTCCTACGAGCAGTACTTC
TRBV5-4	TRBD2	few	TRBJ2-7	CASSPGLAGLYEQYF	TGTGCCAGCAGCCCTGGACTAGCGGGGCTCTACGAGCAGTACTTC
TRBV5-1	TRBD2	.	TRBJ2-1	CASNQGTSAYNEQFF	TGCGCCAGCAACCAGGGGACTAGCGCCTACAATGAGCAGTTCTTC
TRBV5-1	.	.	TRBJ1-6	CASSLGASSPLHF	TGCGCCAGCAGCCTAGGGGCGAGTTCACCCCTCCACTTT
TRBV27	.	.	TRBJ1-2	CASSLFTGKNYGYTF	TGTGCCAGCAGTTTATTTACAGGGAAAAACTATGGCTACACCTTC
TRBV4-3	.	few	TRBJ1-2	CASSQDWQTYGYTF	TGCGCCAGCAGCCAAGACTGGCAGACTTATGGCTACACCTTC
TRBV5-1	.	.	TRBJ2-1	CASSLERNEQFF	TGCGCCAGCAGCTTGGAGCGGAATGAGCAGTTCTTC
TRBV20-1	.	few	TRBJ1-3	CSARDLGAGNTIYF	TGCAGTGCTAGAGATCTGGGGGCTGGAAACACCATATATTTT
TRBV18	.	few	TRBJ2-3	CASSPPRGSPDTQYF	TGTGCCAGCTCACCACCTCGAGGGAGTCCAGATACGCAGTATTTT
TRBV2	.	few	TRBJ2-3	CASRHNTQYF	TGTGCCAGCAGGCACAATACGCAGTATTTT
TRBV18	.	.	TRBJ1-1	CASSPLVSPGHTEAFF	TGTGCCAGCTCACCACTAGTTTCGCCGGGGCACACTGAAGCTTTCTTT
TRBV10-3	.	few	TRBJ1-1	CATVGLQADTEAFF	TGTGCCACGGTCGGCTTACAGGCCGACACTGAAGCTTTCTTT